The clone carrying this T cell receptor beta chain was observed a few times. Trimming removed 3 bases from V and 2 bases from J; junction bases left unmatched: 7. CDR1 LNHDA and CDR2 SQIVND come from the germline V gene (reference sequence). CDR3 length: 16 residues. In the library, each TCR cDNA molecule bore its own unique molecular identifier. TCRdb fed the 5' RACE reads into MiXCR, producing one record per CDR3 protein. Of about 23,000 distinct CDR3 sequences listed, roughly 4.7% were seen once; the top ten hold about 5%. The entry originates in a study of spatial heterogeneity in lung cancer. Time point reported: sample taken at primary tumor resection.

The sequenced sample was PBMCs, obtained at surgery. The TCR comes from a male donor with early-stage non-small cell lung cancer. The chain employs TRBV19 and TRBJ1-5; 7 positions agree with TRBD1. CDR3 in amino acids: CASSISRGQGNQPQHF. Here the CDR3 DNA reads TGTGCCAGTAGTATCTCGCGAGGACAGGGCAATCAGCCCCAGCATTTT.